This T cell receptor (beta chain) was found in a study of cytomegalovirus exposure and HLA in healthy donors. The PCR employed 60 Vbeta primers together with 13 Jbeta primers. Libraries were prepared by immunoSEQ multiplex PCR; TCRdb keeps only in-frame clonotypes and omits some of them. The listing records 150,000 or so clones. Broader study findings: Of the V segments, some could not be distinguished, including TRBV6-2 and TRBV6-3, and were excluded. A later analysis by the authors found several of the most significant clusters apparently linked to common viral pathogens. Among the CMV-associated chains, three were confirmed in vitro as specific for CMV antigens. TCR sequences were mostly rare, though some public TCRs occurred in many donors.

To note about this clone: Its target is unknown.

CDR3 length equals 15 residues. The V end lost 1 base, the J end lost 1 base, and 5 bases lay between the germline ends. CDR1 SGHTA and CDR2 FQGNSA come from the germline V gene. The sample taken for sequencing was PBMCs. This sequence was found in a woman between 45 and 65 years old in good health and CMV-seronegative. The V gene is TRBV7-2, the J gene TRBJ2-6; D is unclear. CDR3: CASSLDASGANVLTF. The CDR3 DNA is TGTGCCAGCAGCTTAGACGCGTCTGGGGCCAACGTCCTGACTTTC.